These 12 T cell receptor beta chains share one sample of origin, sequenced in a study of blood T cell repertoires in COVID-19. Some clones are missing from TCRdb's copy, which holds only in-frame ones; the method was immunoSEQ multiplex PCR. Of over 250,000 clones listed, 80% to 90% were seen once; the top ten hold 2% to 3%. Sample: PBMCs or T cells enriched from blood (not recorded which). These receptor sequences come from a woman in her late teens or twenties who had recovered from COVID-19.

This clone has just one count. The rearrangement links TRBV19 to TRBJ1-6; the D gene is possibly TRBD1 (6 bases). In germline, CDR1 is LNHDA, CDR2 SQIVND (reference sequence). CDR3 length: 17 residues. V was shortened by 2 bases and J by 8 bases, with 19 bases between the two germline ends. The CDR3 is CASSITTTPDRYSPLHF. CDR3 bases: TGTGCCAGTAGTATAACGACAACCCCGGACAGATATTCACCCCTCCACTTT. Based on the CDR3 plus reference TRBV19 and TRBJ1-6, the full variable domain is DGGITQSPKYLFRKEGQNVTLSCEQNLNHDAMYWYRQDPGQGLRLIYYSQIVNDFQKGDIAEGYSVSREKKESFPLTVTSAQKNPTAFYLCASSITTTPDRYSPLHFGNGTRLTVT.

The rearrangement uses TRBV5-1 and TRBJ2-3; 10 bases match TRBD2. Germline loops: CDR1 SGHRS, CDR2 YFSETQ. The CDR3 totals 18 residues. V dropped 3 bases and J dropped 0; count of bases not matched to a gene: 10. This CDR3 is CASSWWASGGTSTDTQYF. The CDR3, as DNA: TGCGCCAGCAGCTGGTGGGCTAGCGGGGGAACTAGCACAGATACGCAGTATTTT.

This clone was recorded once. The rearrangement joins TRBV4-1 to TRBJ1-2; D ambiguous. The CDR3 runs 14 residues. In germline, CDR1 is MGHRA, CDR2 YSYEKL. V was clipped by 4 bases and J by 3 bases, with 12 bases between them. Here the CDR3 reads CASSLDQRDYGYTF. DNA for the CDR3: TGCGCCAGCAGCCTGGACCAGAGGGACTATGGCTACACCTTC.

The J gene is TRBJ1-5, the V gene TRBV2; TRBD1 matches at 7 bases. This CDR3 region has 15 residues. Germline CDR1 is SNHLY and CDR2 is FYNNEI. V was pared by 5 bases and J by 3 bases, with 7 bases of the junction left unmatched. As DNA, the CDR3 is TGTGCCAGCAGTTCCGGGACAGCTAACAATCAGCCCCAGCATTTT. Amino acid sequence: CASSSGTANNQPQHF.

V gene TRBV2 combines with J gene TRBJ1-5; a weak D match, TRBD1 (6 bases). CDR1 SNHLY and CDR2 FYNNEI come from the germline V gene. The CDR3 sequence is 14 residues long. Trimming shortened V by 7 bases and J by 1 base, and 11 bases separated the two germline ends. CDR3 sequence reads: CASMRGRSNQPQHF. CDR3 in DNA: TGTGCCAGCATGCGGGGGCGAAGCAATCAGCCCCAGCATTTT.

The chain carries TRBV28 and TRBJ2-5; 9 bases map to TRBD1. The CDR3 sequence is 15 residues long. In germline, CDR1 is MDHEN, CDR2 SYDVKM. V shed 6 bases, J shed 3 bases, and the junction held 8 bases outside the gene matches. CDR3 bases: TGTGCCAGCAGCTCACCCGGACAGGGGAAAGAGACCCAGTACTTC. Amino acids: CASSSPGQGKETQYF. Looking up the rest from reference TRBV28 and TRBJ2-5 gives the full variable domain: DVKVTQSSRYLVKRTGEKVFLECVQDMDHENMFWYRQDPGLGLRLIYFSYDVKMKEKGDIPEGYSVSREKKERFSLILESASTNQTSMYLCASSSPGQGKETQYFGPGTRLLVL.

The rearrangement links TRBV6-5 to TRBJ2-7, with D possibly matching TRBD1 (6 bases). Trimming left V 6 bases short and J 7 bases short, with 13 bases between. From germline, CDR1 is MNHEY and CDR2 SVGAGI. The CDR3 consists of 12 residues. The CDR3 loop is CASRKRGGEQYF. The CDR3 DNA sequence: TGTGCCAGCAGAAAGAGAGGGGGAGAGCAGTACTTC.

J is TRBJ2-4 and V is TRBV11-2, with a possible D match to TRBD2 (6 bases). CDR3 length equals 16 residues. Trimming cost V 3 bases and J 1 base, with 13 bases left between them. Germline loops: CDR1 SGHAT, CDR2 FQNNGV. Written as DNA, the CDR3 is TGTGCCAGCAGCTTGGGGGGATGGGACGCCAAAAACATTCAGTACTTC. It codes for CASSLGGWDAKNIQYF.

In this sample, this clone turned up a few times. V gene TRBV11-2 combines with J gene TRBJ1-6, with D possibly TRBD1 on 6 matching bases. V was pared by 2 bases and J by 7 bases, with 12 bases between. CDR1 SGHAT and CDR2 FQNNGV come from the germline V gene. The CDR3 is 15 residues long. CDR3 protein: CASSLNSGVNSPLHF. CDR3 sequence (DNA): TGTGCCAGCAGCTTAAATTCAGGGGTCAATTCACCCCTCCACTTT.

The chain has TRBV7-8 and TRBJ1-1; D gene uncertain. V lost 3 bases and J 0 bases, leaving 11 bases between the germline ends. CDR3 length: 15 residues. Germline loops: CDR1 SGHVS, CDR2 FQNEAQ. CDR3 amino acids: CASSFALNLNTEAFF. The CDR3 nucleotides read TGTGCCAGCAGCTTTGCACTGAACCTGAACACTGAAGCTTTCTTT.

The chain combines TRBV19 with TRBJ1-1; a weak D match, TRBD1 (5 bases). CDR1 is LNHDA, CDR2 SQIVND, per germline (reference sequence). The CDR3 covers 14 residues. Trimming removed 3 bases from V and 11 bases from J, with 19 bases in between. The CDR3 coding sequence is TGTGCCAGTAGTATGCGGGGAGGGGAATTGAATGCTTTCTTT. Translated, it gives CASSMRGGELNAFF.

The V and J genes are TRBV11-2 and TRBJ2-5; the match to TRBD2 covers 8 bases. Germline assignment: CDR1 SGHAT and CDR2 FQNNGV. The CDR3 consists of 17 residues. J lost 5 bases, V lost 5 bases, and 16 bases had no gene match. DNA of the CDR3: TGTGCCAGCAGCCATTCCCCCCCCGCGGGGGGCGGGGAGACCCAGTACTTC. Its protein is CASSHSPPAGGGETQYF.